A single sample gave rise to the 14 T cell receptor beta chains below, sequenced in a study of T cell repertoires in aging, cancer and after chemotherapy. TRB rearrangements spanning V, D and J were amplified using mixed TRB-A/B primers. TCRdb passed the multiplex PCR reads through MiXCR, listing each CDR3 protein once. The repertoire holds roughly 2,300 distinct CDR3 sequences, with about 20% as singletons. Peripheral blood genomic DNA, not sorted cells or RNA, was the template. Sequencing input: blood. These receptors all come from a human donor with a solid tumor.

V usage is TRBV6-5 and J usage is TRBJ2-2, with a possible D match to TRBD2 (5 bases). Germline CDR1 is MNHEY and CDR2 is SVGAGI. The CDR3 has 13 amino acids. V shed 0 bases and J shed 7 bases, with 6 bases lying between them. This CDR3 is CASSYSGVGELFF. The CDR3 DNA sequence: TGTGCCAGCAGTTACTCCGGGGTCGGGGAGCTGTTTTTT.

The chain combines TRBV20-1 with TRBJ2-5, with 10 bases matching TRBD2. The V segment lost 7 bases and the J segment 2 bases; nucleotides outside the gene matches: 10. Germline V CDR1 and CDR2: DFQATT, SNEGSKA (reference sequence). The CDR3 covers 15 residues. The CDR3 sequence: CSGLAASGGQETQYF. CDR3 bases: TGCAGTGGCCTAGCGGCTAGCGGGGGACAAGAGACCCAGTACTTC.

This chain connects TRBV7-6 to TRBJ2-7; 10 bases line up with TRBD1. The CDR3 totals 14 residues. With 6 bases clipped from V and 2 bases from J, the junction kept 4 bases outside the gene matches. Germline CDR1 is SGHVS and CDR2 is FNYEAQ. The CDR3, as DNA: TGTGCCAGCAGTAACGGACAGGGGGCCTACGAGCAGTACTTC. Residues: CASSNGQGAYEQYF.

This clonotype is judged medium-sized (0.01 to 0.1%). CDR3 sequence: CASRVTNEQFF. Here the CDR3 DNA reads TGTGCCAGCAGGGTTACTAATGAGCAGTTCTTC. The rearrangement joins TRBV12-3 or TRBV12-4 to TRBJ2-1; D not certain. There are 11 residues in the CDR3. V dropped 6 bases and J dropped 7 bases, with 7 bases sitting between them.

This clonotype was observed a handful of times. The chain couples TRBV4-3 to TRBJ1-1; a possible D gene is TRBD1 (5 bases). Germline CDR1 reads LGHNA; CDR2 reads YSLEER. The CDR3 is 13 residues long. V was trimmed by 1 base and J by 5 bases, leaving 8 bases between them. The CDR3 reads CASSQGWGTEAFF. The CDR3 nucleotides read TGCGCCAGCAGCCAAGGCTGGGGGACTGAAGCTTTCTTT.

V gene TRBV7-9 combines with J gene TRBJ1-4; D ambiguous. The CDR3 contains 15 residues. V shed 5 bases and J shed 6 bases, with 16 bases lying between them. CDR1 is SEHNR, CDR2 FQNEAQ, per germline (reference sequence). This chain's CDR3 is CASSVRDGMDEKLFF. The DNA for the CDR3 is TGTGCCAGCAGCGTCCGGGATGGGATGGATGAAAAACTGTTTTTT.

This clonotype is categorized as medium-sized. V usage is TRBV6-1 and J usage is TRBJ2-7; the D is unclear. CDR1 is MNHNS and CDR2 is SASEGT in the germline V gene. The CDR3 sequence is 14 residues long. V lost 5 bases to trimming and J lost 2 bases, with 13 bases between them. The DNA of the CDR3 is TGTGCCAGCAGTCCCATTTTTACTACCTACGAGCAGTACTTC. This translates into CASSPIFTTYEQYF.

The chain joins TRBV6-2 or TRBV6-3 to TRBJ2-7; TRBD1 matches at 11 bases. Losses at the gene ends were 4 bases for V and 0 bases for J; bases not matched to a gene: 2. The CDR3 runs to 15 residues. The V gene's germline CDR1 is MNHEY and CDR2 SVGEGT. The chain's CDR3 is CASSSGTGGSYEQYF. CDR3 nucleotides: TGTGCCAGCAGTTCCGGGACAGGGGGCTCCTACGAGCAGTACTTC.

By share of the sample, this clonotype is large. The V call is TRBV19, the J call TRBJ2-1, with D unresolved. The CDR3 runs 13 residues. Per the germline V gene, CDR1 is LNHDA and CDR2 is SQIVND (reference sequence). Between the trimmed V and J ends, which lost 3 bases and 7 bases, there was a span of 10 bases. The DNA of the CDR3 is TGTGCCAGTAGTATGGGCAATCGGAATGAGCAGTTCTTC. Its translation: CASSMGNRNEQFF. The variable domain in full, completed from reference TRBV19 and TRBJ2-1, reads DGGITQSPKYLFRKEGQNVTLSCEQNLNHDAMYWYRQDPGQGLRLIYYSQIVNDFQKGDIAEGYSVSREKKESFPLTVTSAQKNPTAFYLCASSMGNRNEQFFGPGTRLTVL.

Sample share makes this clonotype medium-sized (0.01 to 0.1%). The chain combines TRBV6-5 with TRBJ1-1, with 9 nucleotides matching TRBD1. Germline CDR1 is MNHEY and CDR2 is SVGAGI. The V segment lost 4 bases and the J segment 10 bases; nucleotides outside the gene matches: 7. The CDR3 is made up of 13 amino acids. The DNA for the CDR3 is TGTGCCAGCAGTTCGGGGACAGGGTCAATAGCTTTCTTT. Amino acids: CASSSGTGSIAFF.

This chain uses TRBV14 with TRBJ2-7, with D perhaps TRBD1 (6 bases). The germline V gene encodes CDR1 SGHDN and CDR2 FVKESK. CDR3 length: 14 residues. V gave up 4 bases and J gave up 1 base, with 11 bases separating them. CDR3 bases: TGTGCCAGCAGCCTAAACAGGGCATCCTACGAGCAGTACTTC. Protein: CASSLNRASYEQYF.

In its sample, this clonotype was seen a few times. This chain joins TRBV12-3 or TRBV12-4 and TRBJ2-7, with D possibly being TRBD1 (6 bases). The CDR3 covers 17 residues. V lost 6 bases and J 1 base, leaving 22 bases between the germline ends. The CDR3 DNA is TGTGCCAGCAGCCAAGAGAGTACGGGGACATTTTCCTACGAGCAGTACTTC. It is translated as CASSQESTGTFSYEQYF.

Worth noting for this clonotype: Without the conserved terminal phenylalanine or tryptophan, this CDR3 likely stems from a read error. This chain links TRBV19 with TRBJ2-3; 8 bases align to TRBD2. Per the germline V gene, CDR1 is LNHDA and CDR2 is SQIVND (reference sequence). With 6 bases clipped from V and 8 bases from J, the junction kept 10 bases outside the gene matches. This CDR3 is built from 14 residues. The chain's CDR3 is CASRGETSVGTQYS. The CDR3 DNA follows: TGTGCCAGTAGGGGAGAGACTAGCGTCGGTACGCAGTATTCT.

As regards this clonotype: At one end the junction does not follow the germline gene, possibly because of a read error. The V and J genes are TRBV5-1 and TRBJ2-7; D is perhaps TRBD1 (6 bases). This CDR3 region has 12 residues. CDR1 is SGHRS, CDR2 YFSETQ, per germline. CDR3 protein: CTSSYQGGEQYF. The DNA of the CDR3 is TGCACCAGCAGCTATCAAGGGGGCGAGCAGTACTTC.